The clone carrying this T cell receptor (beta chain) came up many times. Its specificity is unknown. The sample comes from a study of T cells in Graves' hyperthyroidism and ophthalmopathy. Study-level results: Blood samples included most of the expanded thyroid clonotypes exceeding 0.001.

RNA transcripts were the template for amplifying TCR beta CDR3 regions. Researchers ran a first-round RT-PCR on the TCR CDR3 using the HTBI primer set. In TCRdb, the multiplex PCR reads were re-called with MiXCR into one record per CDR3 protein. The table shows 400,000 to 500,000 distinct CDR3 sequences, with about an eighth occurring only once. Exclusion criteria comprised uncontrolled infection, other autoimmune disease, pregnancy or lactation. Diagnosis relied on clinical symptoms, serum thyroxine and TRAb, thyroid ultrasound and orbital computed tomography. Source material for PBMCs was over 7.5 ml fresh peripheral blood. V gave up 6 bases and J gave up 8 bases; unmatched junction bases: 20. The CDR3 has 17 amino acids. CDR1 DFQATT and CDR2 SNEGSKA come from the germline V gene (reference sequence).

This clonotype originated in a young woman with Graves' hyperthyroidism. This chain uses TRBV20-1 with TRBJ1-4; 8 bases map to TRBD1. Sequenced sample: blood. The CDR3, as DNA: TGCAGTGCGTGGACAGGGAAATCCCGAATTCGGGGGGAAAAACTGTTTTTT. Translated, it gives CSAWTGKSRIRGEKLFF.